What follows are 4 T cell receptor beta chains derived from one specimen sequenced in a study of blood T cell repertoires in COVID-19 (dated by TCRdb to about 2020). Libraries came from the immunoSEQ multiplex PCR assay. TCRdb obtained this table from immuneACCESS and retained in-frame rearrangements with V and J assigned. These tables miss some clones; where compared with another copy, unresolved V genes account for less than half of the shortfall, and the remainder is unexplained. For this sample there are 100,000 to 150,000 clones; about 87% appear just once. Less than 4.5% of the sample is taken by the ten largest. The sequenced sample was peripheral blood. The receptors derive from a woman aged 55-75 years with acute or convalescent COVID-19.

The V gene is TRBV18, the J gene TRBJ2-2; 8 positions agree with TRBD2. V trimming: 5 bases; J trimming: 7 bases; junction bases outside the gene matches: 12. This CDR3 comprises 16 residues. CDR1 is KGHSH, CDR2 LQKENI, per germline. CDR3 region: CASSYLAGREGGELFF. CDR3 coding DNA: TGTGCCAGCTCATACTTAGCGGGAAGAGAAGGCGGGGAGCTGTTTTTT.

The DNA of the CDR3 is TGTGCCAGCAGATGGACAGGGGAAATCGGAGAAAAACTGTTTTTT. Its translation: CASRWTGEIGEKLFF. J is TRBJ1-4 and V is TRBV7-6; 9 bases fit TRBD1. Trimming cost V 6 bases and J 8 bases; bases outside gene matches: 10. The V gene's germline CDR1 is SGHVS and CDR2 FNYEAQ. This CDR3 has 15 amino acids.

This sequence joins TRBV29-1 and TRBJ2-1, with D perhaps matching TRBD1 (5 bases). CDR1 SQVTM and CDR2 ANQGSEA come from the germline V gene. The CDR3 extends over 11 amino acids. V was clipped by 4 bases and J by 10 bases, with 11 bases between them. CDR3 DNA: TGCAGCGTTGTACAGGCGAACGAGCAGTTCTTC. This codes for CSVVQANEQFF.

This clone came up once. The chain uses TRBV2 and TRBJ1-5; D might be TRBD1 (5 bases). Germline CDR1 SNHLY, CDR2 FYNNEI. The CDR3 sequence is 15 residues long. V lost 6 bases to trimming and J lost 3 bases, with 15 bases between them. CDR3: CASSPRGGYNQPQHF. CDR3 nucleotide sequence: TGTGCCAGCAGCCCCCGGGGGGGGTACAATCAGCCCCAGCATTTT.